One and the same sample provided the 19 T cell receptor beta chains below, sequenced in a study of T cell changes during pregnancy in multiple sclerosis. Data came from immunoSEQ multiplex PCR; TCRdb stores just in-frame clones and leaves some out. The sample has 34,000 or so clones; 90% are singletons. Sequenced material: CD8+ T cells from peripheral blood mononuclear cells, taken in the first trimester of pregnancy. These receptors originate from a female donor with multiple sclerosis, enrolled in a pregnancy study.

The V and J genes are TRBV7-6 and TRBJ2-3; 7 bases map to TRBD1. The J segment lost 1 base and the V segment lost 5 bases, leaving 6 bases of the junction unmatched. This CDR3 has 15 amino acids. Germline V lookup: CDR1 SGHVS, CDR2 FNYEAQ. The CDR3 sequence is CASSARDRGTDTQYF. DNA of the CDR3: TGTGCCAGCAGCGCACGGGACAGAGGCACAGATACGCAGTATTTT.

This chain uses TRBV7-9 with TRBJ2-7, with 9 bases aligning to TRBD2. The V gene end was trimmed by 5 bases and the J gene end by 4 bases; junction bases not matched to a gene: 12. The germline V gene has CDR1 SEHNR and CDR2 FQNEAQ (reference sequence). The CDR3 spans 16 residues. CDR3 region: CASSRPGGTSLYEQYF. As DNA, the CDR3 is TGTGCCAGCAGCCGCCCTGGCGGGACTAGCCTTTACGAGCAGTACTTC.

The J gene is TRBJ2-1, the V gene TRBV19; D gene uncertain. The length of the CDR3 is 13 residues. CDR1 and CDR2 (germline): LNHDA, SQIVND (reference sequence). The V end lost 0 bases, the J end lost 5 bases, and 5 bases lay between the germline ends. CDR3 DNA sequence: TGTGCCAGTAGTATAGACAGGAACAATGAGCAGTTCTTC. It encodes CASSIDRNNEQFF.

The V gene is TRBV7-6, the J gene TRBJ1-1; possibly TRBD1 for D (5 bases). The germline CDR1 and CDR2 sequences are SGHVS and FNYEAQ. V lost 5 bases and J lost 1, with 11 bases in between. This CDR3 contains 14 residues. For the CDR3, the DNA is TGTGCCAGCAGCCCGCGGGGGGGGAACACTGAAGCTTTCTTT. Its protein product is CASSPRGGNTEAFF.

J is TRBJ2-2 and V is TRBV14; tentatively, D is TRBD1 (5 bases). V lost 1 base, J lost 5 bases, and 14 bases lay in between. The length of the CDR3 is 16 residues. Germline assignment: CDR1 SGHDN and CDR2 FVKESK. CDR3 in DNA: TGTGCCAGCAGCCAAGGTGCAGGGTGGAAGACCGGGGAGCTGTTTTTT. The encoded protein is CASSQGAGWKTGELFF. Using reference TRBV14 and TRBJ2-2 for the parts outside the CDR3, the full variable domain is EAGVTQFPSHSVIEKGQTVTLRCDPISGHDNLYWYRRVMGKEIKFLLHFVKESKQDESGMPNNRFLAERTGGTYSTLKVQPAELEDSGVYFCASSQGAGWKTGELFFGEGSRLTVL.

The CDR3 region has the DNA TGTGCCAGCAGGGGGACAGTGGAAGGCGAAAAACTGTTTTTT. As protein: CASRGTVEGEKLFF. J is TRBJ1-4 and V is TRBV27, with 7 bases identical to TRBD1. CDR3 length: 14 amino acids. Germline lookup yields CDR1 MNHEY and CDR2 SMNVEV (reference sequence). V lost 6 bases and J lost 8; bases outside the gene matches: 9.

The chain carries TRBV28 and TRBJ1-4; 9 bases line up with TRBD1. This CDR3 is built from 14 residues. V dropped 5 bases and J dropped 7; count of bases not matched to a gene: 5. Germline values: CDR1 MDHEN, CDR2 SYDVKM. CDR3: CASSLGQGVEKLFF. The CDR3 DNA reads TGTGCCAGCAGTCTGGGACAGGGAGTTGAAAAACTGTTTTTT.

The chain couples TRBV13 to TRBJ2-7, with TRBD1 matching over 7 bases. The junction had 4 bases not matched to a gene; V was cut back by 5 bases and J by 6 bases. Per germline, CDR1 PRHDT and CDR2 FYEKMQ (reference sequence). The CDR3 runs to 12 residues. The CDR3 sequence: CASSLQGREQYF. In DNA, the CDR3 is TGTGCCAGCAGCCTACAGGGGCGCGAGCAGTACTTC. The variable domain in full, with the rest retrieved from reference TRBV13 and TRBJ2-7, is AAGVIQSPRHLIKEKRETATLKCYPIPRHDTVYWYQQGPGQDPQFLISFYEKMQSDKGSIPDRFSAQQFSDYHSELNMSSLELGDSALYFCASSLQGREQYFGPGTRLTVT.

The genes are TRBV6-6 and TRBJ2-2; D gene uncertain. Germline CDR1 and CDR2: MNHNY and SVGAGI (reference sequence). This CDR3 contains 15 residues. V was trimmed by 2 bases and J by 1 base, leaving 8 bases between them. The CDR3 spells CASSYSSGNTGELFF. As DNA, the CDR3 is TGTGCCAGCAGTTACAGTTCGGGGAACACCGGGGAGCTGTTTTTT.

The J gene is TRBJ2-7, the V gene TRBV27, with 8 bases fitting TRBD1. The CDR3 is 14 amino acids. The V segment lost 8 bases and the J segment 2 bases; nucleotides outside the gene matches: 8. Germline CDR1 reads MNHEY; CDR2 reads SMNVEV (reference sequence). The CDR3, as DNA: TGTGCCAGCGGTGTGGGGACAGGTACCTACGAGCAGTACTTC. Residues: CASGVGTGTYEQYF.

The genes are TRBV28 and TRBJ2-5, with TRBD1 identical over 9 bases. The germline V gene encodes CDR1 MDHEN and CDR2 SYDVKM. The length of the CDR3 is 17 residues. The V gene end was trimmed by 5 bases and the J gene end by 4 bases; junction bases not matched to a gene: 14. The CDR3 reads CASSPAYTGGAGETQYF. The CDR3 DNA sequence: TGTGCCAGCAGTCCTGCCTACACAGGGGGCGCGGGAGAGACCCAGTACTTC.

The CDR3, as DNA: TGTGCCAGCAGTCCCCGGACAGGGTACAATGAGCAGTTCTTC. Its protein product is CASSPRTGYNEQFF. The V gene is TRBV27, the J gene TRBJ2-1; the match to TRBD1 covers 8 bases. Germline values: CDR1 MNHEY, CDR2 SMNVEV (reference sequence). The CDR3 sequence is 14 residues long. V shed 5 bases, J shed 4 bases, and the junction held 4 bases outside the gene matches.

The chain is built from TRBV6-5 and TRBJ1-1, with D perhaps matching TRBD1 (6 bases). The length of the CDR3 is 15 residues. Trimming shortened V by 4 bases and J by 1 base, and 13 bases separated the two germline ends. Germline V gene data show CDR1 as MNHEY and CDR2 as SVGAGI. The CDR3 loop is CASSLARTANTEAFF. The CDR3 DNA is TGTGCCAGCAGTTTGGCTAGGACAGCGAACACTGAAGCTTTCTTT.

This clone has a handful of counts. This chain uses TRBV19 with TRBJ2-2, with 8 bases aligning to TRBD2. CDR1 and CDR2 (germline): LNHDA, SQIVND (reference sequence). Germline trimming cut 1 base from V and 7 bases from J; bases unmatched to any gene: 2. This CDR3 has 14 residues. The chain's CDR3 is CASSIAGGLGELFF. In DNA, the CDR3 is TGTGCCAGTAGTATAGCGGGAGGGCTCGGGGAGCTGTTTTTT.

This chain links TRBV2 with TRBJ2-1, with 11 bases that match TRBD2. Germline V gene data show CDR1 as SNHLY and CDR2 as FYNNEI. The CDR3 loop spans 16 amino acids. V trimming: 5 bases; J trimming: 4 bases; junction bases outside the gene matches: 7. In DNA form, the CDR3 reads TGTGCCAGCAGTCGTAGGGGGACTAGCGGATACAATGAGCAGTTCTTC. Amino acid sequence: CASSRRGTSGYNEQFF.

J is TRBJ2-3 and V is TRBV29-1, with 12 bases that match TRBD2. The germline V gene has CDR1 SQVTM and CDR2 ANQGSEA. J was trimmed by 2 bases and V by 3 bases; bases with no gene match: 9. This CDR3 has 17 amino acids. In DNA form, the CDR3 reads TGCAGCGTTGACGATGGACTAGCGGGGTTATTCACAGATACGCAGTATTTT. Amino acids: CSVDDGLAGLFTDTQYF.

CDR3: CASSSLTSVAELFF. The DNA for the CDR3 is TGTGCCAGCAGCTCCCTCACTAGTGTGGCGGAGCTGTTTTTT. The chain couples TRBV7-9 to TRBJ2-2, with D possibly TRBD2 on 5 matching bases. The CDR3 contains 14 residues. The V gene's germline CDR1 is SEHNR and CDR2 FQNEAQ (reference sequence). V lost 4 bases to trimming and J lost 10 bases, with 16 bases between them.

The chain uses TRBV19 and TRBJ1-5; possible D gene TRBD1, 5 bases. V lost 3 bases, J lost 5 bases, and 11 bases lay in between. The CDR3 runs to 14 residues. CDR1 is LNHDA, CDR2 SQIVND, per germline (reference sequence). The DNA of the CDR3 is TGTGCCAGTAGTATGGGGGGAGGTCATCAGCCCCAGCATTTT. This encodes CASSMGGGHQPQHF.

The chain employs TRBV7-9 and TRBJ2-1; D remains ambiguous. V was trimmed by 6 bases and J by 1 base, leaving 13 bases between them. The CDR3 has 15 amino acids. From germline, CDR1 is SEHNR and CDR2 FQNEAQ (reference sequence). The CDR3 DNA follows: TGTGCCAGCAGTTTGTACCCTACTTCCTACAATGAGCAGTTCTTC. Its protein is CASSLYPTSYNEQFF.